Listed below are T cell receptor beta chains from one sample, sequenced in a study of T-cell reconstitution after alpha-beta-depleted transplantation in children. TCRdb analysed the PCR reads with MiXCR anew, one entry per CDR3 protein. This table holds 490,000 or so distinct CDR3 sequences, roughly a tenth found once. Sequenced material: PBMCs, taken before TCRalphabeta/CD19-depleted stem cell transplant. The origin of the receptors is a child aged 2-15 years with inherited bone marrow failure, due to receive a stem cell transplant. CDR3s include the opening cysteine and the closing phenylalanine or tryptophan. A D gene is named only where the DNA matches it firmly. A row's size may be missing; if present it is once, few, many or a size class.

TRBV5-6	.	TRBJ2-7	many	CASSLGFGSYEQYF	TGTGCCAGCAGCTTGGGTTTTGGCAGCTACGAGCAGTACTTC
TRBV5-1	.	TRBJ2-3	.	CASSLGEALTDTQYF	TGCGCCAGCAGCTTGGGGGAGGCCTTGACTGATACGCAGTATTTT
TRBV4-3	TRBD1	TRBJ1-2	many	CASSQDLWQGVGYTF	TGCGCCAGCAGCCAAGATCTGTGGCAGGGGGTTGGCTACACCTTC
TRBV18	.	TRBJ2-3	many	CASSPNRGSADTQYF	TGTGCCAGCTCACCCAACCGGGGTTCCGCAGATACGCAGTATTTT
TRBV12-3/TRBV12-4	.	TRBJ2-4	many	CASSLSDPNIQYF	TGTGCCAGCAGTTTATCAGACCCAAACATTCAGTACTTC
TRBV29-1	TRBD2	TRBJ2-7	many	CSTKAGGVRLAGTYEQYF	TGCAGCACCAAGGCAGGGGGAGTCAGACTAGCGGGAACCTACGAGCAGTACTTC
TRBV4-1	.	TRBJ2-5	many	CASSHERGSLQETQYF	TGCGCCAGCAGCCATGAAAGGGGGAGCCTCCAAGAGACCCAGTACTTC
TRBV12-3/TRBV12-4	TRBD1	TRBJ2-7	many	CASSLLGQALHYEQYF	TGTGCCAGCAGTTTATTGGGACAGGCCCTCCACTACGAGCAGTACTTC
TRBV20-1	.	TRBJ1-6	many	CSARDAANSPLHF	TGCAGTGCTAGGGATGCAGCGAATTCACCCCTCCACTTT
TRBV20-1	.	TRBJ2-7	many	CSARDLLFHEQYF	TGCAGTGCTAGAGATTTGCTTTTCCACGAGCAGTACTTC
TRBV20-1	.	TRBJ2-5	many	CSATTGGLQETQYF	TGCAGTGCTACGACAGGCGGCCTACAAGAGACCCAGTACTTC
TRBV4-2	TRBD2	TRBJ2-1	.	CASSYKTGTSGSPSFF	TGTGCCAGCAGCTACAAAACCGGGACTAGCGGGAGCCCGTCGTTCTTC
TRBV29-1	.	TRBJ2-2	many	CSATLSSPLGTGELFF	TGCAGCGCTACGTTGAGCAGCCCGTTGGGCACCGGGGAGCTGTTTTTT
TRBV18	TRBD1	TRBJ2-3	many	CASSPWEGQGEDTQYF	TGTGCCAGCTCACCTTGGGAGGGACAGGGTGAAGATACGCAGTATTTT
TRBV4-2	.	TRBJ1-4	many	CASSKGNLKNEKLFF	TGTGCCAGCAGCAAGGGGAACCTAAAGAATGAAAAACTGTTTTTT
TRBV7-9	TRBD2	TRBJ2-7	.	CAGSLVLADYEQYF	TGTGCCGGCAGCTTAGTACTAGCGGACTACGAGCAGTACTTC